What follows are 16 T cell receptor beta chains derived from one specimen sequenced in a study of cytomegalovirus exposure and HLA in healthy donors. PCR involved 60 Vbeta and 13 Jbeta primers. TCRdb keeps only in-frame clones here, not all; method: immunoSEQ multiplex PCR. The sample includes roughly 110,000 clones, around 77% seen only once; the top ten take more than 4%. Sequenced sample: PBMCs. The origin of the receptors is a male donor in good health and CMV-seronegative.

The chain has TRBV27 and TRBJ2-1; the D gene is possibly TRBD1 (6 bases). The ends were cut back, 5 bases at V and 2 bases at J, with 13 bases in the middle. This CDR3 is 15 amino acids long. CDR1 and CDR2 from the germline V gene are MNHEY and SMNVEV (reference sequence). DNA of the CDR3: TGTGCCAGCAGTCCCGGGACACCGGCCTACAATGAGCAGTTCTTC. It is translated as CASSPGTPAYNEQFF.

The chain employs TRBV30 and TRBJ2-3, with D hard to call. The ends were cut back, 4 bases at V and 7 bases at J, with 12 bases in the middle. The germline gives CDR1 GTSNPN, CDR2 SVGIG (reference sequence). CDR3 length: 12 amino acids. The CDR3 spells CAWKTRAYTQYF. CDR3 nucleotide sequence: TGTGCCTGGAAAACACGAGCGTATACGCAGTATTTT. Full variable domain (outside the CDR3, taken from reference TRBV30 and TRBJ2-3): SQTIHQWPATLVQPVGSPLSLECTVEGTSNPNLYWYRQAAGRGLQLLFYSVGIGQISSEVPQNLSASRPQDRQFILSSKKLLLSDSGFYLCAWKTRAYTQYFGPGTRLTVL.

CDR3 residues: CASSLILDGAGVLNEQFF. The CDR3 bases are TGTGCCAGCAGCTTAATACTCGACGGGGCGGGAGTACTCAATGAGCAGTTCTTC. V gene TRBV7-2 combines with J gene TRBJ2-1; TRBD2 aligns across 7 bases. Germline CDR1 SGHTA, CDR2 FQGNSA. This CDR3 comprises 18 residues. The J segment lost 6 bases and the V segment lost 2 bases, leaving 16 bases of the junction unmatched.

This sequence joins TRBV5-1 and TRBJ2-2; D is undetermined. CDR1 is SGHRS and CDR2 is YFSETQ in the germline V gene. The CDR3 is 15 amino acids. V lost 2 bases and J 7 bases, leaving 15 bases between the germline ends. DNA for the CDR3: TGCGCCAGCAGCTTAGGCCAGGTCGTCGTCGGGGAGCTGTTTTTT. Translating it yields CASSLGQVVVGELFF.

The chain combines TRBV9 with TRBJ2-7; 7 bases are a match to TRBD2. The V gene end was trimmed by 3 bases and the J gene end by 0 bases; junction bases not matched to a gene: 3. The CDR3 is 14 amino acids. Germline V gene data show CDR1 as SGDLS and CDR2 as YYNGEE. CDR3 nucleotide sequence: TGTGCCAGCAGCGCGGGAGGTAGCTCCTACGAGCAGTACTTC. It specifies CASSAGGSSYEQYF.

This chain uses TRBV13 with TRBJ2-7; a possible D gene is TRBD2 (6 bases). There are 14 residues in the CDR3. The germline gives CDR1 PRHDT, CDR2 FYEKMQ (reference sequence). V gave up 4 bases and J gave up 2 bases, with 12 bases separating them. This CDR3 reads CASSSLAAPYEQYF. The CDR3, as DNA: TGTGCCAGCAGCTCACTAGCTGCACCCTACGAGCAGTACTTC.

The rearrangement uses TRBV10-3 and TRBJ2-7, with 10 bases fitting TRBD1. With V trimmed by 10 bases and J by 3 bases, 9 bases remained unmatched. The CDR3 is 14 amino acids. The germline V gene has CDR1 ENHRY and CDR2 SYGVKD. The CDR3 DNA is TGTGCCAGTCTATCCGGGACAGGGGTCTACGAGCAGTACTTC. This codes for CASLSGTGVYEQYF.

The chain employs TRBV5-8 and TRBJ1-5; possible D gene TRBD1, 6 bases. The CDR3 contains 17 residues. V was cut by 3 bases and J by 2 bases, with 18 bases left in between. Germline V gives CDR1 SGHTS, CDR2 YDEGEE. Here the CDR3 reads CASSSGRQVKGNQPQHF. In DNA form, the CDR3 reads TGTGCCAGCAGCTCTGGAAGACAGGTGAAGGGCAATCAGCCCCAGCATTTT.

The chain carries TRBV19 and TRBJ2-7; 7 bases map to TRBD1. From germline, CDR1 is LNHDA and CDR2 SQIVND (reference sequence). V was pared by 3 bases and J by 3 bases, with 8 bases of the junction left unmatched. The CDR3 spans 15 residues. The CDR3 region has the DNA TGTGCCAGTAGTATCACGGGACAGCCTTTCTACGAGCAGTACTTC. Translating it yields CASSITGQPFYEQYF.

This clone was seen only a few times. The chain uses TRBV30 and TRBJ2-7; 13 bases align to TRBD2. J was trimmed by 2 bases and V by 3 bases; bases with no gene match: 7. Germline V gene lookup returns CDR1 GTSNPN and CDR2 SVGIG (reference sequence). The CDR3 is 16 residues long. The CDR3 region is CAWRLAGGPGAYEQYF. The CDR3 nucleotides are TGTGCCTGGAGACTAGCGGGAGGGCCTGGGGCCTACGAGCAGTACTTC.

This rearrangement joins TRBV15 to TRBJ2-7, with D perhaps TRBD1 (6 bases). V lost 1 base to trimming and J lost 7 bases, with 14 bases between them. This CDR3 has 14 residues. The germline V gene encodes CDR1 LNHNV and CDR2 YYDKDF (reference sequence). This chain's CDR3 is CATSRARGVLEQYF. CDR3 nucleotides: TGTGCCACCAGCAGAGCCAGGGGAGTGCTTGAGCAGTACTTC.

The chain is built from TRBV30 and TRBJ2-2; the match to TRBD1 covers 7 bases. Per germline, CDR1 GTSNPN and CDR2 SVGIG (reference sequence). Trimming took 3 bases from V and 0 from J; bases not matched to a gene: 4. The CDR3 has 15 amino acids. CDR3 bases: TGTGCCTGGAGGAACAGGGGTCCGAACACCGGGGAGCTGTTTTTT. Its translation: CAWRNRGPNTGELFF.

The rearrangement joins TRBV5-1 to TRBJ2-7; no definite D call. V lost 0 bases and J lost 7, with 11 bases in between. CDR1 is SGHRS and CDR2 is YFSETQ in the germline V gene. The CDR3 runs 13 residues. CDR3 nucleotides: TGCGCCAGCAGCTTGGCCATCGCGAGGGAGCAGTACTTC. Residues: CASSLAIAREQYF.

The rearrangement joins TRBV6-4 to TRBJ2-1; perhaps TRBD2 as D (6 bases). The CDR3 has 14 residues. Germline CDR1 is MRHNA and CDR2 is SNTAGT. V was clipped by 5 bases and J by 6 bases, with 14 bases between them. CDR3 amino acids: CASSTGLSSNEQFF. For the CDR3, the DNA is TGTGCCAGCAGTACGGGACTGAGTTCCAATGAGCAGTTCTTC.

The chain combines TRBV29-1 with TRBJ2-5; perhaps TRBD2 as D (6 bases). The DNA matches TRBJ2-7 better at its end, which makes the J call doubtful. The CDR3 consists of 13 residues. Germline loops: CDR1 SQVTM, CDR2 ANQGSEA. The CDR3 region has the DNA TGCAGCGTTGTCGGCGGGGAGACCTACGAGCAGTACTTC. This gives the protein CSVVGGETYEQYF.

The chain recombines TRBV5-1 with TRBJ2-1, with TRBD2 identical over 11 bases. The length of the CDR3 is 16 residues. The V and J ends lost 2 bases and 7 bases, in that order; junction bases with no gene match: 8. CDR1 is SGHRS and CDR2 is YFSETQ in the germline V gene. The CDR3 region has the DNA TGCGCCAGCAGCTTCTTAGCGGGAGGGATGGGGAATGAGCAGTTCTTC. It codes for CASSFLAGGMGNEQFF.